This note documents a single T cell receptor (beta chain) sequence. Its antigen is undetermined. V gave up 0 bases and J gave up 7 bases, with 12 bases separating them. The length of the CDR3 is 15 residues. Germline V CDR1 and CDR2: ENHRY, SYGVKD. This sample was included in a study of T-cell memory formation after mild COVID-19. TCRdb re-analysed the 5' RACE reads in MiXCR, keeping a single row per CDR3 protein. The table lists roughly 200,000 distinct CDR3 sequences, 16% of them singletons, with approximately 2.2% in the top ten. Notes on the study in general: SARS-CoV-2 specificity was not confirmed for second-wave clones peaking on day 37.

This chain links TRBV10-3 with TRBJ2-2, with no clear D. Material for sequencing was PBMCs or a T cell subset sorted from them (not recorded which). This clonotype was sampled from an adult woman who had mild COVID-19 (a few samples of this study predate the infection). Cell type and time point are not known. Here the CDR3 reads CAISESLVSGGELFF. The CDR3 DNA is TGTGCCATCAGTGAGTCGCTAGTCTCTGGCGGGGAGCTGTTTTTT.